What follows is one T cell receptor beta chain and its context. Using the 5' RACE reads, TCRdb records one entry per CDR3 protein without DNA. Reported are about 460,000 distinct CDR3 sequences; the ten largest clones contain almost 1.5%. This sample stems from a study of T cells expressing NK-cell markers. The CDR3 totals 15 residues. Germline-derived CDR1 and CDR2 are MGHRA and YSYEKL. The specimen sequenced was blood T cells: a sorted CD56 or NKG2C T cell subset, CD4+ or CD8+ T cells, or bulk PBMC T cells (not recorded which). This receptor was taken from a woman aged 50 to 65 in good health. The chain is built from TRBV4-1 and TRBJ2-7; the D call from TCRdb, TRBD2, cannot be confirmed without DNA. CDR3 sequence reads: CASRPSIAASYEQYF.